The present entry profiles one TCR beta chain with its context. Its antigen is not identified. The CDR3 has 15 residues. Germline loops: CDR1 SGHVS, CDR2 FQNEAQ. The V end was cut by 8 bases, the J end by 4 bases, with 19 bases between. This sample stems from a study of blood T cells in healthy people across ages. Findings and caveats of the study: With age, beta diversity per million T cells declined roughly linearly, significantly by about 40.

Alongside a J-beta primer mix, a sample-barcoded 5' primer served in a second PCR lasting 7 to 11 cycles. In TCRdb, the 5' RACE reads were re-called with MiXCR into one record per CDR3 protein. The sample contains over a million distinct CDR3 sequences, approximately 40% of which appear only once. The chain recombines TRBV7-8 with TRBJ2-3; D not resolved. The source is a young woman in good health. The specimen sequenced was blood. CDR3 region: CASVPPVGRADTQYF. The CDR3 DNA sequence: TGTGCCAGCGTACCCCCGGTTGGCCGCGCAGATACGCAGTATTTT. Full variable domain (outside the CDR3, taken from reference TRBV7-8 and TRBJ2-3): GAGVSQSPRYKVAKRGQDVALRCDPISGHVSLFWYQQALGQGPEFLTYFQNEAQLDKSGLPSDRFFAERPEGSVSTLKIQRTQQEDSAVYLCASVPPVGRADTQYFGPGTRLTVL.